One sample yielded the 9 T cell receptor beta chains listed below, sequenced in a study of molecular identifiers for immune sequencing clone quantification. TCRdb redid the calling of the PCR reads with MiXCR, one entry per CDR3 protein. The sample yields 490,000 or so distinct CDR3 sequences, about a fifth seen once. The sequencing input was naive CD8+ T cells from blood, with Jurkat cell RNA spiked in. Subset given: FACS-sorted CD8+CD4-CCR7+CD45RA+ naive T cells. The receptors originated from a human donor in good health. Some libraries in this study had Jurkat cell RNA spiked in.

As concerns this clonotype: A much bigger clone sits one base away, suggesting this may be a read error. J is TRBJ2-2 and V is TRBV29-1; D is undetermined. The germline V gene has CDR1 SQVTM and CDR2 ANQGSEA. The length of the CDR3 is 11 residues. The V and J ends lost 7 bases and 6 bases respectively, with 9 bases between them. The CDR3 sequence is CSALFAGELFF. In DNA, the CDR3 is TGCAGCGCTCTTTTCGCCGGGGAGCTGTTTTTT.

This clonotype was seen many times. This rearrangement joins TRBV6-5 to TRBJ2-1, with D uncertain. The germline V and J ends were trimmed by 0 bases and 7 bases, with 4 bases remaining between them. CDR3 length equals 12 residues. Germline CDR1 MNHEY, CDR2 SVGAGI. The CDR3 region is CASSYSDNEQFF. For the CDR3, the DNA is TGTGCCAGCAGTTACTCAGATAATGAGCAGTTCTTC.

Comments on this clonotype: A much bigger clone sits one base away, suggesting this may be a read error. The CDR3 bases are TGTGCCAGCGGCCAACAGGGAAGCAATCAGCCCCAGCATTTT. Its protein product is CASGQQGSNQPQHF. This chain uses TRBV12-3 or TRBV12-4 with TRBJ1-5, with TRBD1 as a possible D gene (6 bases). Trimming cost V 8 bases and J 1 base, with 12 bases left between them. This CDR3 is 14 amino acids long.

This clonotype has a count of ten or more. J is TRBJ1-2 and V is TRBV29-1; D gene unclear. V was cut by 2 bases and J by 10 bases, with 11 bases left in between. The CDR3 is 11 amino acids. Germline CDR1 SQVTM, CDR2 ANQGSEA. The CDR3 DNA reads as TGCAGCGTTGAAACCTACCCCCACTACACCTTC. As protein: CSVETYPHYTF.

Comment on this clonotype: One end of the junction is discordant with germline, which a read error may explain. The genes are TRBV27 and TRBJ1-5; a possible D gene is TRBD1 (6 bases). Germline CDR1 reads MNHEY; CDR2 reads SMNVEV (reference sequence). This CDR3 is built from 15 residues. The CDR3 region is CASSPLTGSNKPQHF. CDR3 coding DNA: TGTGCCAGCAGTCCCCTGACAGGAAGCAATAAGCCCCAGCATTTT.

The table lists this clonotype with a few counts. This chain links TRBV5-6 with TRBJ2-1, with TRBD1 matching over 12 bases. The CDR3 loop spans 16 amino acids. Germline CDR1 reads SGHDT; CDR2 reads YYEEEE. V was pared by 0 bases and J by 8 bases, with 6 bases of the junction left unmatched. In nucleotides, the CDR3 is TGTGCCAGCAGCTTGGAACTTGGGACAGGGGGCCATGAGCAGTTCTTC. Translating it yields CASSLELGTGGHEQFF. The full variable domain, with the rest looked up from reference TRBV5-6 and TRBJ2-1, is DAGVTQSPTHLIKTRGQQVTLRCSPKSGHDTVSWYQQALGQGPQFIFQYYEEEERQRGNFPDRFSGHQFPNYSSELNVNALLLGDSALYLCASSLELGTGGHEQFFGPGTRLTVL.

This clonotype was observed many times. The rearrangement joins TRBV12-3 or TRBV12-4 to TRBJ2-2, with D maybe TRBD1 (6 bases). This CDR3 comprises 15 residues. V was trimmed by 6 bases and J by 2 bases, leaving 13 bases between them. This CDR3 reads CASSSGTPNTGELFF. The CDR3 nucleotides are TGTGCCAGCAGCTCCGGGACACCTAACACCGGGGAGCTGTTTTTT.

On this clonotype: Since a much larger clone is just one base distant, this may be a read error. The rearrangement uses TRBV14 and TRBJ2-7, with D possibly being TRBD1 (5 bases). Germline-derived CDR1 and CDR2 are SGHDN and FVKESK. Between the trimmed V and J ends, which lost 3 bases and 5 bases, there was a span of 20 bases. This CDR3 has 16 amino acids. Here the CDR3 DNA reads TGTGCCAGCAGCCAGAGTTGGGGCAGGGATAGGGACGAGCAGTACTTC. It specifies CASSQSWGRDRDEQYF.

This clonotype was picked up a small number of times. The chain has TRBV11-2 and TRBJ1-4; possible D gene TRBD1, 5 bases. V gave up 3 bases and J gave up 5 bases, with 13 bases separating them. The CDR3 loop spans 15 amino acids. Germline values: CDR1 SGHAT, CDR2 FQNNGV. The CDR3 protein is CASSFGGTRNEKLFF. In DNA, the CDR3 is TGTGCCAGCAGCTTCGGCGGGACGCGCAATGAAAAACTGTTTTTT.